The clone carrying this TCR beta chain was seen many times. The antigen remains undetermined. This entry is derived from a study of regulatory T cells in long-lasting Graves disease. Overall study context: Newly diagnosed Graves' patients took antithyroid drugs under 3 months.

The CDR3 is 16 residues long. From germline, CDR1 is MDHEN and CDR2 SYDVKM. After removal of 5 bases from V and 2 bases from J, the junction contained 9 bases not matched to a gene. Investigators prepared the TCR beta libraries by applying iRepertoire HTBI primers and Arm-PCR of CDR3 regions. Original analysis: Identification yielded approximately 67 TRBV and over eleven TRBJ segments across samples. TCRdb used MiXCR to reprocess the multiplex PCR reads, holding one entry per CDR3 protein. It is TCRdb's table, rather than the study itself, that gives the V and J calls and clone size. The repertoire holds around 330,000 distinct CDR3 sequences, roughly 18% seen once, with around 36% in the top ten. Points from the study as a whole: Persistent patients had more shared public clonotypes (2,741) than new patients (around 1,000).

The time point is: newly diagnosed GD, antithyroid drugs for less than 3 months. Generation of the TCR library employed RNA extracted from PBMCs. Graves' disease was diagnosed by American Thyroid Association guidelines. J is TRBJ1-5 and V is TRBV28, with 7 bases aligning to TRBD1. The sequence was collected from a female donor with Graves disease. The sample was peripheral blood mononuclear cells (PBMCs), taken at new diagnosis, from a patient treated with antithyroid drugs. The CDR3 is CASSPRQGLGNQPQHF. In nucleotides, the CDR3 is TGTGCCAGCAGTCCGCGACAGGGCTTGGGCAATCAGCCCCAGCATTTT. The full variable domain, with the rest looked up from reference TRBV28 and TRBJ1-5, is DVKVTQSSRYLVKRTGEKVFLECVQDMDHENMFWYRQDPGLGLRLIYFSYDVKMKEKGDIPEGYSVSREKKERFSLILESASTNQTSMYLCASSPRQGLGNQPQHFGDGTRLSIL.